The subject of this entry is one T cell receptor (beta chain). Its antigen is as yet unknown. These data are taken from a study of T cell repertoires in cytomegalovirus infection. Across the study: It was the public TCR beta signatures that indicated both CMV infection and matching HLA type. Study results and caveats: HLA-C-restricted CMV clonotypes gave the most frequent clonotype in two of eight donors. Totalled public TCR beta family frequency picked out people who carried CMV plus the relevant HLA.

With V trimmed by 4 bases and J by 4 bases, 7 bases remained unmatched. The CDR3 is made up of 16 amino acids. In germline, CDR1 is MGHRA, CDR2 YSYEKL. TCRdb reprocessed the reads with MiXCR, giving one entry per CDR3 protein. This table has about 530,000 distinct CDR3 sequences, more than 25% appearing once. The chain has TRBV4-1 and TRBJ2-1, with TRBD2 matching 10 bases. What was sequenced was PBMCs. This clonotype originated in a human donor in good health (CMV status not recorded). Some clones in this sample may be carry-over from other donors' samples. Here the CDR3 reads CASSRTPGLAYNEQFF. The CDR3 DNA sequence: TGCGCCAGCAGCCGCACTCCGGGACTAGCGTACAATGAGCAGTTCTTC.